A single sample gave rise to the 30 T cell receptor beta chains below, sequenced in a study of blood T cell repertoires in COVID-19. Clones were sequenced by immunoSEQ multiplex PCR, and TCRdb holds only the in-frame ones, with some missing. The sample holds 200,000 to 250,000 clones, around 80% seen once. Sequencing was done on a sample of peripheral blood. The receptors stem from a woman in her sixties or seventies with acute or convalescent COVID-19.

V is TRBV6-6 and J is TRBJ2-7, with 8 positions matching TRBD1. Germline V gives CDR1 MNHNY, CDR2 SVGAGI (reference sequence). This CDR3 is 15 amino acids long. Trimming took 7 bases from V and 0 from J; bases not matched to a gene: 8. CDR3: CASKLDRESSYEQYF. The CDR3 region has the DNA TGTGCCAGCAAGCTGGACAGGGAGAGCTCCTACGAGCAGTACTTC.

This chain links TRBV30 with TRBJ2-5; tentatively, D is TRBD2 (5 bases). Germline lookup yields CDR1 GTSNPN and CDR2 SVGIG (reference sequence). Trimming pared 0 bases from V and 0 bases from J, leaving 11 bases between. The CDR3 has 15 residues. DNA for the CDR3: TGTGCCTGGAGTGTACAAAGCGGCTACCAAGAGACCCAGTACTTC. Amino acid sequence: CAWSVQSGYQETQYF.

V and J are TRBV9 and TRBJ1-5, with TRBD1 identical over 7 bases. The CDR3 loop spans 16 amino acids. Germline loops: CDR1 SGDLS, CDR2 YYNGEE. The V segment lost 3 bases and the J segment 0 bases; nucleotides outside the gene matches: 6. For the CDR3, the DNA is TGTGCCAGCAGCGCAGATACAGGGGATAGCAATCAGCCCCAGCATTTT. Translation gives CASSADTGDSNQPQHF.

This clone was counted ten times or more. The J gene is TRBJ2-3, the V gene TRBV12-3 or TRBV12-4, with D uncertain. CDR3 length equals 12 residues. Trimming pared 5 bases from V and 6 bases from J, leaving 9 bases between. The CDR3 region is CASSPYVDTQYF. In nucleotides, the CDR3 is TGTGCCAGCAGTCCGTATGTGGATACGCAGTATTTT.

This CDR3 reads CASSLEAGHGYTF. DNA for the CDR3: TGCGCCAGCAGCTTGGAGGCGGGGCATGGCTACACCTTC. The chain uses TRBV5-1 and TRBJ1-2; D might be TRBD1 (5 bases). V dropped 0 bases and J dropped 6 bases, with 9 bases sitting between them. Germline assignment: CDR1 SGHRS and CDR2 YFSETQ. The CDR3 is 13 amino acids.

CDR3 protein: CASSYPTGTGKDEQYF. In DNA form, the CDR3 reads TGTGCCAGCAGTTACCCGACCGGGACAGGGAAGGACGAGCAGTACTTC. The chain recombines TRBV6-6 with TRBJ2-7, with 9 positions matching TRBD1. The CDR3 loop spans 16 amino acids. With 2 bases clipped from V and 5 bases from J, the junction kept 10 bases outside the gene matches. CDR1 and CDR2 (germline): MNHNY, SVGAGI (reference sequence).

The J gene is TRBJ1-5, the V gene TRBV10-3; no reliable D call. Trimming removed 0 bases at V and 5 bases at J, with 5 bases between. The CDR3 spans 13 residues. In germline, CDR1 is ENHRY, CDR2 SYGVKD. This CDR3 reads CAISESSDQPQHF. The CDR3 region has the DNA TGTGCCATCAGTGAGTCGTCGGATCAGCCCCAGCATTTT.

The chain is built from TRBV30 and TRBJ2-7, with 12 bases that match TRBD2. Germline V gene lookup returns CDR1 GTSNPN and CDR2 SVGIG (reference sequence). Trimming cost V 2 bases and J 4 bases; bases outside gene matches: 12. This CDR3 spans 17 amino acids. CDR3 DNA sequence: TGTGCCTGGAGTCTCTATCGGACTAGCGGGACTCTTTACGAGCAGTACTTC. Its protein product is CAWSLYRTSGTLYEQYF.

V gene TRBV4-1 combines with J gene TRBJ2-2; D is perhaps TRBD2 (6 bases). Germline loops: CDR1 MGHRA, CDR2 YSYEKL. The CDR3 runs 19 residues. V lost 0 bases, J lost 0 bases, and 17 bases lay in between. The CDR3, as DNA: TGCGCCAGCAGCCAAGATAGGGGTAGCGGCAACGCGAACACCGGGGAGCTGTTTTTT. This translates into CASSQDRGSGNANTGELFF.

In DNA, the CDR3 is TGTGCCAGCAGCCGGAGGGCCGGGGCAAACGAGCAGTACTTC. It is translated as CASSRRAGANEQYF. The chain employs TRBV3-1 (or the pseudogene TRBV3-2) and TRBJ2-7; TRBD2 is a possible D gene (6 bases). The CDR3 spans 14 residues. Per the germline V gene, CDR1 is LGHDT and CDR2 is YNNKEL (reference sequence). V dropped 4 bases and J dropped 5 bases, with 15 bases sitting between them.

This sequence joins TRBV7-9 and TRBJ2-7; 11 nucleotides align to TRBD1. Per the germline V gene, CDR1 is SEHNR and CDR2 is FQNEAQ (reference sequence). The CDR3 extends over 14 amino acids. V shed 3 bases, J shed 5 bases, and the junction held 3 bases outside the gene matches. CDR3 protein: CASSFRDRGNEQYF. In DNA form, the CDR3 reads TGTGCCAGCAGCTTCCGGGACAGGGGGAACGAGCAGTACTTC.

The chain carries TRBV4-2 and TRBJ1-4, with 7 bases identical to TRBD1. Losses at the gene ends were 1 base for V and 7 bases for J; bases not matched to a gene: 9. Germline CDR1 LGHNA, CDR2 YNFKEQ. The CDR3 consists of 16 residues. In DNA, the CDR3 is TGTGCCAGCAGCCAAGTCTCCGGGACAGTGGGTGAAAAACTGTTTTTT. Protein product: CASSQVSGTVGEKLFF.

The CDR3 DNA sequence: TGCGCCAGCAGCTCCTTGGACAGGGGCCTGAACACTGAAGCTTTCTTT. Amino acids: CASSSLDRGLNTEAFF. The J gene is TRBJ1-1, the V gene TRBV5-1; TRBD1 aligns across 9 bases. CDR3 length equals 16 residues. In germline, CDR1 is SGHRS, CDR2 YFSETQ. Trimming at V came to 3 bases and at J to 0 bases, leaving 6 bases not matched to a gene.

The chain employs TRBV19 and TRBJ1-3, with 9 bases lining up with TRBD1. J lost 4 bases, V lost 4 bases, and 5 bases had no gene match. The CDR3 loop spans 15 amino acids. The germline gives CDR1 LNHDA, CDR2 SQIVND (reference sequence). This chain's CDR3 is CASSTTGGGGNTIYF. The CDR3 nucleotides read TGTGCCAGTAGTACTACAGGGGGCGGCGGAAACACCATATATTTT.

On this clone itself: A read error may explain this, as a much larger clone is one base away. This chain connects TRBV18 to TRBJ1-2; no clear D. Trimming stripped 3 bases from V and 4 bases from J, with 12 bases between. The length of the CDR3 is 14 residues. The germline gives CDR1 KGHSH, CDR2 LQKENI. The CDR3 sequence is CASSPSKGVYGYTF. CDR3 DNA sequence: TGTGCCAGCTCACCGAGTAAAGGAGTCTATGGCTACACCTTC.

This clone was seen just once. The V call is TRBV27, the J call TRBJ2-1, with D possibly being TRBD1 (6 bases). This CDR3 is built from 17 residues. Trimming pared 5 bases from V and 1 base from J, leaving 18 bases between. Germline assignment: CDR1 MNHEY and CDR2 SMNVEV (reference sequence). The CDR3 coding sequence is TGTGCCAGCAGTCTCGGACAGTTCGGCGGGTCCTACAATGAGCAGTTCTTC. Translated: CASSLGQFGGSYNEQFF.

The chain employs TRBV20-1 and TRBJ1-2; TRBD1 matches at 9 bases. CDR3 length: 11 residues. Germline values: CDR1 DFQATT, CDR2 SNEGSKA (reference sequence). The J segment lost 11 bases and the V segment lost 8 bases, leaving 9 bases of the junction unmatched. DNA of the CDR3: TGCAGTTCCCGACAGGGGGTTAAATACACCTTC. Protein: CSSRQGVKYTF.

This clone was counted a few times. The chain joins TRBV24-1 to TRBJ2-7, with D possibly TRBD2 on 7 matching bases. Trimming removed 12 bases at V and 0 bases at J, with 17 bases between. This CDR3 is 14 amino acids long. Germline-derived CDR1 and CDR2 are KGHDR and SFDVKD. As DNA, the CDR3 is TGTGCCCCCGGGGGGCGGAGGAGCTCCTACGAGCAGTACTTC. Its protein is CAPGGRRSSYEQYF.

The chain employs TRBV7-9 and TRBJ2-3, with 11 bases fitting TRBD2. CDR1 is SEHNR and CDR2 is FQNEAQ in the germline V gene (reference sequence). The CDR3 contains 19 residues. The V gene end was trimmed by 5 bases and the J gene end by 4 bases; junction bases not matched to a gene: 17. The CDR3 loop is CASSRNPVTSGSVSDTQYF. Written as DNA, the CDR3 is TGTGCCAGCAGCCGAAACCCCGTCACTAGCGGGAGTGTCTCAGATACGCAGTATTTT.

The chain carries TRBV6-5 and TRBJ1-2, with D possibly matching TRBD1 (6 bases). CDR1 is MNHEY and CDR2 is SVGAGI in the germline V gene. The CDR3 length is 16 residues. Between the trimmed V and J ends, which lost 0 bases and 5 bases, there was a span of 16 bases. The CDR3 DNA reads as TGTGCCAGCAGTTACTCGATTCGGTCAGGACAGTATGGCTACACCTTC. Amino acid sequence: CASSYSIRSGQYGYTF.

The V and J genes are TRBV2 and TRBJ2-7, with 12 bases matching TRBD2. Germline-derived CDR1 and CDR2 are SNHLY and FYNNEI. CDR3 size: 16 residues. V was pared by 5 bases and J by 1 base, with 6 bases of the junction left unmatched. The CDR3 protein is CASSSSGRAWSYEQYF. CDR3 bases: TGTGCCAGCAGTTCTAGCGGGAGGGCGTGGTCCTACGAGCAGTACTTC. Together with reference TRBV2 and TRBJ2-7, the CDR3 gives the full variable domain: EPEVTQTPSHQVTQMGQEVILRCVPISNHLYFYWYRQILGQKVEFLVSFYNNEISEKSEIFDDQFSVERPDGSNFTLKIRSTKLEDSAMYFCASSSSGRAWSYEQYFGPGTRLTVT.

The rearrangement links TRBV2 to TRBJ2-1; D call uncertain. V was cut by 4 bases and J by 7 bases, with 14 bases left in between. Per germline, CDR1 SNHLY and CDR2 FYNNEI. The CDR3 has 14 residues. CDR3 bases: TGTGCCAGCAGTGCCCGCCGTGCAGGTAATGAGCAGTTCTTC. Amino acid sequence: CASSARRAGNEQFF.

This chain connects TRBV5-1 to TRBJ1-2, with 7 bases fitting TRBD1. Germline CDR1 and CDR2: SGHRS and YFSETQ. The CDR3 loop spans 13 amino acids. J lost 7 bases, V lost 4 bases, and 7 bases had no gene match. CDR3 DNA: TGCGCCAGCAGCATCACAGGGGAGTTTGGCTACACCTTC. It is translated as CASSITGEFGYTF. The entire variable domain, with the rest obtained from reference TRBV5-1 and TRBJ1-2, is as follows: KAGVTQTPRYLIKTRGQQVTLSCSPISGHRSVSWYQQTPGQGLQFLFEYFSETQRNKGNFPGRFSGRQFSNSRSEMNVSTLELGDSALYLCASSITGEFGYTFGSGTRLTVV.

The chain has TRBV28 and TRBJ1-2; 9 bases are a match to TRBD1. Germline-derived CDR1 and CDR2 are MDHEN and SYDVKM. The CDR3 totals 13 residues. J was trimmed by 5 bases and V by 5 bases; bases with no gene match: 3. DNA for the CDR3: TGTGCCAGCAGTGTGACAGGGGGGTATGGCTACACCTTC. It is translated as CASSVTGGYGYTF.

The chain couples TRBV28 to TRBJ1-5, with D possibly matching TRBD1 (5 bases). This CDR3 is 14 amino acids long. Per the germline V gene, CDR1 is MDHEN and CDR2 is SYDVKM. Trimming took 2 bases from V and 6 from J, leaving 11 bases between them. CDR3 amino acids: CASSLGGDGQPQHF. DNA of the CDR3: TGTGCCAGCAGTTTAGGGGGGGACGGTCAGCCCCAGCATTTT.

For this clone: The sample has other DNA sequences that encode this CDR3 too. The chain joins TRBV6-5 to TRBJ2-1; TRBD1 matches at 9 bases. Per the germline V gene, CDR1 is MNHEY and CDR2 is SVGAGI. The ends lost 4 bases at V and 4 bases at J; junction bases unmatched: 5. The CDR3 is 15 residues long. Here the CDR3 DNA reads TGTGCCAGCAGTTTAGGGACAGGGCTTTACAATGAGCAGTTCTTC. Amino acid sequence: CASSLGTGLYNEQFF.

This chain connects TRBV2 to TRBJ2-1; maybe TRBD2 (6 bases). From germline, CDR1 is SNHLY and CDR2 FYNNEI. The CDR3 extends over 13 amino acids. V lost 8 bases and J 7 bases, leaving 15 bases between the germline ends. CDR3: CASPVRGKNEQFF. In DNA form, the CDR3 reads TGTGCCAGCCCGGTGCGGGGTAAAAATGAGCAGTTCTTC.

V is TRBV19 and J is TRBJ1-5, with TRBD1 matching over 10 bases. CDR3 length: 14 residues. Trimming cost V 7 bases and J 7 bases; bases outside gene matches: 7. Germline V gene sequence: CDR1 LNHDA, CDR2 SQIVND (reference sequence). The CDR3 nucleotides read TGTGCCAGTACCGGGACAGGGGAGAGGCAGCCCCAGCATTTT. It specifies CASTGTGERQPQHF.

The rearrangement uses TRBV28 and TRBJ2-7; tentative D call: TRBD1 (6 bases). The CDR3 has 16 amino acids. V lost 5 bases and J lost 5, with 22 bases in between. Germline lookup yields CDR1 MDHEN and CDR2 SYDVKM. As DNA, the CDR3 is TGTGCCAGCAGTCCCACTTCACAGGGATTGCTTCACGAGCAGTACTTC. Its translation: CASSPTSQGLLHEQYF.

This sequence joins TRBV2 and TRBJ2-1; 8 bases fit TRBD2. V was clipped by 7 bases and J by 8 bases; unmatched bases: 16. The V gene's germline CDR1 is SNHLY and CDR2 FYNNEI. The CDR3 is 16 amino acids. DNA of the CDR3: TGTGCCAGCACCGGAAGCCCCGGGACTAGTATCCATGAGCAGTTCTTC. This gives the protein CASTGSPGTSIHEQFF.